The 32 T cell receptor beta chains listed next were all sequenced from one sample in a study of OX40 agonist ivuxolimab in advanced cancers. Profiling relied on immunoSEQ multiplex PCR, and the TCRdb table lists in-frame clones only, not all of them. The data contain more than 65,000 clones, 84% of them singletons. Material: CD4+ or CD8+ T cells sorted from blood, obtained in a trial of the OX40 agonist ivuxolimab. The source is an adult with an advanced solid tumor such as melanoma, head and neck, liver or kidney cancer.

This clone was counted only a few times. The chain recombines TRBV13 with TRBJ2-1, with TRBD2 matching over 14 bases. The CDR3 totals 16 residues. Germline values: CDR1 PRHDT, CDR2 FYEKMQ (reference sequence). V trimming: 5 bases; J trimming: 6 bases; junction bases outside the gene matches: 6. The DNA for the CDR3 is TGTGCCAGCAGCCCCCACGGACTAGCGGGGGGCAATGAGCAGTTCTTC. It translates to CASSPHGLAGGNEQFF.

The J gene is TRBJ2-1, the V gene TRBV27; TRBD1 is a possible D gene (6 bases). The CDR3 totals 16 residues. Germline-derived CDR1 and CDR2 are MNHEY and SMNVEV (reference sequence). The V end was cut by 4 bases, the J end by 0 bases, with 13 bases between. CDR3 protein: CASSSRGKGSYNEQFF. DNA for the CDR3: TGTGCCAGCAGTTCCAGGGGTAAAGGCTCCTACAATGAGCAGTTCTTC.

The chain has TRBV19 and TRBJ1-2; TRBD1 aligns across 8 bases. J lost 8 bases, V lost 3 bases, and 11 bases had no gene match. This CDR3 is built from 15 residues. The germline V gene encodes CDR1 LNHDA and CDR2 SQIVND (reference sequence). CDR3 loop: CASSISLDRVSGYTF. CDR3 DNA sequence: TGTGCCAGTAGTATTAGTCTGGACAGGGTCTCCGGCTACACCTTC.

The J gene is TRBJ1-4, the V gene TRBV6-1, with TRBD1 matching over 8 bases. The J segment lost 4 bases and the V segment lost 4 bases, leaving 5 bases of the junction unmatched. The CDR3 covers 15 residues. From germline, CDR1 is MNHNS and CDR2 SASEGT. CDR3 protein: CASSVNRGINEKLFF. The CDR3 DNA is TGTGCCAGCAGTGTGAACAGGGGGATTAATGAAAAACTGTTTTTT.

The V and J genes are TRBV6-6 and TRBJ1-2; D remains ambiguous. Trimming stripped 8 bases from V and 4 bases from J, with 20 bases between. The CDR3 spans 15 residues. Germline CDR1 MNHNY, CDR2 SVGAGI (reference sequence). CDR3 DNA sequence: TGTGCCAGCTTCAATAGCAGGATGATCATCTATGGCTACACCTTC. Protein sequence: CASFNSRMIIYGYTF.

This clone was seen only a few times. V and J are TRBV15 and TRBJ1-1; D is unclear. This CDR3 is 15 amino acids long. V was pared by 0 bases and J by 1 base, with 9 bases between. Germline CDR1 LNHNV, CDR2 YYDKDF (reference sequence). The CDR3 loop reads CATSRDWGKNTEAFF. The CDR3 nucleotides are TGTGCCACCAGCAGAGATTGGGGAAAGAACACTGAAGCTTTCTTT.

The V gene is TRBV30, the J gene TRBJ2-7; a possible D gene is TRBD2 (5 bases). Germline V gives CDR1 GTSNPN, CDR2 SVGIG (reference sequence). With 8 bases removed from V and 5 bases from J, the gap between germline ends came to 16 bases. The CDR3 runs 12 residues. CDR3 region: CAQKVGVNEQYF. The CDR3 bases are TGTGCCCAAAAGGTCGGGGTAAACGAGCAGTACTTC.

J is TRBJ1-2 and V is TRBV7-9, with 7 bases that match TRBD1. The CDR3 has 14 amino acids. The germline V gene encodes CDR1 SEHNR and CDR2 FQNEAQ (reference sequence). J was trimmed by 1 base and V by 5 bases; bases with no gene match: 4. CDR3: CASSHGTVNYGYTF. In nucleotides, the CDR3 is TGTGCCAGCAGCCACGGGACAGTTAACTATGGCTACACCTTC. The complete variable domain, with remaining parts taken from reference TRBV7-9 and TRBJ1-2, reads DTGVSQNPRHKITKRGQNVTFRCDPISEHNRLYWYRQTLGQGPEFLTYFQNEAQLEKSRLLSDRFSAERPKGSFSTLEIQRTEQGDSAMYLCASSHGTVNYGYTFGSGTRLTVV.

The chain joins TRBV30 to TRBJ1-6; D is ambiguous. Germline V gene lookup returns CDR1 GTSNPN and CDR2 SVGIG (reference sequence). This CDR3 has 15 amino acids. The ends were cut back, 3 bases at V and 15 bases at J, with 24 bases in the middle. The CDR3 DNA sequence: TGTGCCTGGAGGGGTACGGGCCAAAAAATTGGGGTCCTCCACTTT. Translation gives CAWRGTGQKIGVLHF.

This sequence joins TRBV14 and TRBJ1-2, with a tentative D call TRBD1 (5 bases). V gave up 4 bases and J gave up 5 bases, with 11 bases separating them. This CDR3 comprises 13 residues. Germline CDR1 is SGHDN and CDR2 is FVKESK. CDR3 sequence reads: CASSPQGGYGYTF. The DNA for the CDR3 is TGTGCCAGCAGCCCCCAGGGCGGGTATGGCTACACCTTC.

The rearrangement joins TRBV18 to TRBJ1-1; D may be TRBD1 (5 bases). The V end was cut by 4 bases, the J end by 2 bases, with 17 bases between. The CDR3 has 16 residues. Germline V lookup: CDR1 KGHSH, CDR2 LQKENI. CDR3 loop: CASSRARDRRNTEAFF. The CDR3 region has the DNA TGTGCCAGCTCACGGGCCCGGGACCGTAGAAACACTGAAGCTTTCTTT.

The chain links TRBV15 to TRBJ2-7, with 7 bases identical to TRBD1. In germline, CDR1 is LNHNV, CDR2 YYDKDF (reference sequence). Germline trimming cut 3 bases from V and 5 bases from J; bases unmatched to any gene: 10. There are 15 residues in the CDR3. The CDR3 protein is CATSSDRALLDEQYF. CDR3 coding DNA: TGTGCCACCAGCAGTGACAGGGCGTTATTAGACGAGCAGTACTTC.

J is TRBJ2-3 and V is TRBV11-2, with D perhaps TRBD2 (5 bases). The germline CDR1 and CDR2 sequences are SGHAT and FQNNGV. The CDR3 consists of 16 residues. Trimming took off 3 bases at V and 5 bases at J, with 18 bases between the two ends. CDR3 region: CASSFALEAGQDTQYF. The CDR3 DNA sequence: TGTGCCAGCAGCTTCGCTCTCGAGGCGGGTCAAGATACGCAGTATTTT.

V gene TRBV30 combines with J gene TRBJ2-2, with no clear D. The CDR3 has 14 residues. The germline gives CDR1 GTSNPN, CDR2 SVGIG (reference sequence). The V end was cut by 5 bases, the J end by 0 bases, with 10 bases between. CDR3 in amino acids: CAWVGPSNTGELFF. CDR3 bases: TGTGCCTGGGTAGGGCCATCGAACACCGGGGAGCTGTTTTTT.

The CDR3 region is CLAGTQRNEQFF. As DNA, the CDR3 is TGTCTGGCCGGGACTCAAAGGAATGAGCAGTTCTTC. J is TRBJ2-1 and V is TRBV18, with a tentative D call TRBD2 (6 bases). The CDR3 covers 12 residues. Germline V lookup: CDR1 KGHSH, CDR2 LQKENI.

This CDR3 is CASSTDSNQPQHF. The DNA for the CDR3 is TGTGCCAGCAGTACAGATAGCAATCAGCCCCAGCATTTT. The chain carries TRBV2 and TRBJ1-5; D unresolved. Germline CDR1 SNHLY, CDR2 FYNNEI. This CDR3 is 13 amino acids long. Trimming shortened V by 5 bases and J by 0 bases, and 5 bases separated the two germline ends.

The rearrangement links TRBV7-9 to TRBJ1-2; 10 nucleotides match TRBD1. CDR3 length equals 14 residues. The germline gives CDR1 SEHNR, CDR2 FQNEAQ (reference sequence). The ends lost 5 bases at V and 7 bases at J; junction bases unmatched: 7. The CDR3 DNA reads as TGTGCCAGCAGCCCCCGGACAGGGGGGGGTGGCTACACCTTC. Its translation is CASSPRTGGGGYTF.

The J gene is TRBJ2-2, the V gene TRBV5-1, with 11 nucleotides matching TRBD2. This CDR3 is 15 amino acids long. Germline V gene sequence: CDR1 SGHRS, CDR2 YFSETQ. Trimming took 3 bases from V and 7 from J; bases not matched to a gene: 5. The CDR3 is CASSSTSGIGGELFF. CDR3 nucleotides: TGCGCCAGCAGCTCGACTAGCGGGATCGGCGGGGAGCTGTTTTTT.

This chain joins TRBV19 and TRBJ1-3; a possible D gene is TRBD1 (6 bases). The V end was cut by 7 bases, the J end by 6 bases, with 19 bases between. Germline CDR1 and CDR2: LNHDA and SQIVND (reference sequence). This CDR3 contains 15 residues. CDR3 region: CASIRSGQLVNTIYF. CDR3 nucleotide sequence: TGTGCCAGTATTAGGTCTGGACAGCTAGTAAACACCATATATTTT.

J is TRBJ2-4 and V is TRBV11-2; maybe TRBD2 (5 bases). The CDR3 runs 17 residues. Germline-derived CDR1 and CDR2 are SGHAT and FQNNGV. Deletions cut 1 base from V and 0 bases from J, with 13 bases between. The DNA for the CDR3 is TGTGCCAGCAGCTTAGGGTGGCCCCGGGAAGCCAAAAACATTCAGTACTTC. Translation gives CASSLGWPREAKNIQYF.

V usage is TRBV9 and J usage is TRBJ2-7, with 12 bases fitting TRBD2. The CDR3 has 14 amino acids. Germline V gene sequence: CDR1 SGDLS, CDR2 YYNGEE. After removal of 4 bases from V and 3 bases from J, the junction contained 2 bases not matched to a gene. The CDR3 sequence: CASSKTSGSYEQYF. The CDR3 DNA is TGTGCCAGCAGCAAGACTAGCGGGAGCTACGAGCAGTACTTC.

The chain is built from TRBV7-2 and TRBJ2-2; 9 bases line up with TRBD2. J lost 6 bases, V lost 7 bases, and 9 bases had no gene match. Germline CDR1 SGHTA, CDR2 FQGNSA. This CDR3 spans 15 amino acids. CDR3 in DNA: TGTGCCAGCACCCCTGGCGGGAGGGCCTCCGGGGAGCTGTTTTTT. Translating it yields CASTPGGRASGELFF. Based on the CDR3 plus reference TRBV7-2 and TRBJ2-2, the full variable domain is GAGVSQSPSNKVTEKGKDVELRCDPISGHTALYWYRQSLGQGLEFLIYFQGNSAPDKSGLPSDRFSAERTGGSVSTLTIQRTQQEDSAVYLCASTPGGRASGELFFGEGSRLTVL.

This clone came up once. V and J are TRBV5-1 and TRBJ1-2; D not resolved. Germline-derived CDR1 and CDR2 are SGHRS and YFSETQ. Trimming took off 1 base at V and 8 bases at J, with 18 bases between the two ends. The CDR3 extends over 15 amino acids. In nucleotides, the CDR3 is TGCGCCAGCAGCTTGACTGGGGAGGGCAAGTGGGGCTACACCTTC. It encodes CASSLTGEGKWGYTF.

CDR3 sequence: CASGKLFYEQYF. The DNA for the CDR3 is TGTGCCAGCGGGAAACTATTCTACGAGCAGTACTTC. This sequence joins TRBV2 and TRBJ2-7; D unclear. This CDR3 is built from 12 residues. Germline-derived CDR1 and CDR2 are SNHLY and FYNNEI. V lost 8 bases and J 3 bases, leaving 11 bases between the germline ends. Complete variable domain (other parts from reference TRBV2 and TRBJ2-7): EPEVTQTPSHQVTQMGQEVILRCVPISNHLYFYWYRQILGQKVEFLVSFYNNEISEKSEIFDDQFSVERPDGSNFTLKIRSTKLEDSAMYFCASGKLFYEQYFGPGTRLTVT.

V is TRBV11-3 and J is TRBJ1-1; D is possibly TRBD1 (6 bases). Germline CDR1 SGHNT, CDR2 YENEEA. This CDR3 is built from 14 residues. Trimming left V 5 bases short and J 11 bases short, with 21 bases between. The CDR3 DNA sequence: TGTGCCAGCAGCGTCCTTAAAGGGGGTGTTAGTGCTTTCTTT. Translating gives CASSVLKGGVSAFF.

The chain recombines TRBV28 with TRBJ2-2; D is unresolved. CDR3 length: 13 residues. V was cut by 2 bases and J by 6 bases, with 7 bases left in between. Germline CDR1 is MDHEN and CDR2 is SYDVKM. The CDR3 here is CASSLRVAGELFF. In DNA form, the CDR3 reads TGTGCCAGCAGTTTACGGGTGGCCGGGGAGCTGTTTTTT.

The rearrangement links TRBV5-5 to TRBJ2-7; D unclear. V lost 0 bases and J 7 bases, leaving 11 bases between the germline ends. The germline CDR1 and CDR2 sequences are SGHKS and YYEKEE (reference sequence). The CDR3 has 13 amino acids. In DNA, the CDR3 is TGTGCCAGCAGCTTGGACGGTCGTTGGGAGCAGTACTTC. It codes for CASSLDGRWEQYF. The full variable domain, completed using reference TRBV5-5 and TRBJ2-7, is DAGVTQSPTHLIKTRGQQVTLRCSPISGHKSVSWYQQVLGQGPQFIFQYYEKEERGRGNFPDRFSARQFPNYSSELNVNALLLGDSALYLCASSLDGRWEQYFGPGTRLTVT.

The chain has TRBV25-1 and TRBJ2-3; weak D call: TRBD1 (8 bases). V was clipped by 8 bases and J by 2 bases, with 17 bases between them. The CDR3 is 15 residues long. Germline CDR1 MGHDK, CDR2 SYGVNS. The CDR3 region is CASGKRDRTTDTQYF. The CDR3 nucleotides are TGTGCCAGCGGTAAGCGGGACAGGACCACAGATACGCAGTATTTT.

This rearrangement joins TRBV6-5 to TRBJ1-2; perhaps TRBD1 as D (6 bases). The CDR3 has 14 residues. Germline V CDR1 and CDR2: MNHEY, SVGAGI. V was pared by 6 bases and J by 6 bases, with 17 bases between. DNA of the CDR3: TGTGCCAGCAGCCAGGCAGGGGCGATAGATGGCTACACCTTC. It encodes CASSQAGAIDGYTF.

The genes are TRBV6-5 and TRBJ1-2, with D perhaps TRBD1 (5 bases). Trimming stripped 7 bases from V and 4 bases from J, with 16 bases between. CDR1 MNHEY and CDR2 SVGAGI come from the germline V gene. The CDR3 is 14 amino acids. The CDR3 DNA follows: TGTGCCAGCACCTCGGGACTGGGCCCCTATGGCTACACCTTC. Translated: CASTSGLGPYGYTF.

By sample fraction, this clone is medium-sized. At one end, the junction sequence differs from germline, possibly due to a read error. The V gene is TRBV6-1, the J gene TRBJ1-5; TRBD1 aligns across 9 bases. Germline V CDR1 and CDR2: MNHNS, SASEGT. The CDR3 runs to 13 residues. CDR3 bases: TGTGCCAGCAGTGTCTCCATGGGGGACAGGGAGGATTTT. This translates into CASSVSMGDREDF.

The V call is TRBV7-8, the J call TRBJ2-3; D perhaps matches TRBD2 (6 bases). There are 15 residues in the CDR3. The germline V gene encodes CDR1 SGHVS and CDR2 FQNEAQ. V gave up 7 bases and J gave up 3 bases, with 17 bases separating them. The CDR3 region has the DNA TGTGCCAGCAACCAGGGCCGGGGGTGGACAGATACGCAGTATTTT. It codes for CASNQGRGWTDTQYF.